This T cell receptor (beta chain) was captured by sequencing in a study of cytomegalovirus exposure and HLA in healthy donors (dated by TCRdb to about 2017). In terms of the full investigation: An earlier analysis of about 560 of the donors reported roughly 300 Gb of sequence data and roughly 120 million unique TCR beta sequences obtained from around 190 million T cells. Rather than using new phenotypic data, the later analysis identified candidate immune exposures from TCR beta sequences and from how often those sequences occurred across donors. In a later analysis, previously published TCR beta repertoires from 670 or so donors were re-analyzed and high-resolution HLA genotyping was added so that TCR occurrence patterns could be studied. Besides the first cohort of 500 to 700 subjects, a separate validation cohort made up of 120 different subjects was used. Among about 400 genotyped donors of the cohort, an average of about 220,000 unique TCR beta nucleotide sequences was sequenced per donor, of which 15% to 20% were non-productive. Alongside the repertoire data, information on donor age, sex, ethnicity and CMV serostatus was compiled. Of the 300 to 500 genotyped donors, approximately 81% were placed in the genetic ancestry cluster associated with self-reported Caucasian donors. The study combined high-throughput TCR immunosequencing, statistical association of individual TCRs with disease status, and machine learning to predict cytomegalovirus infection status. The study used immunosequencing to profile the T cell repertoires of around 600 subjects and linked those repertoires to cytomegalovirus serostatus. About 5 DR-DQ haplotypes were handled as single units for association and clustering, since linkage in the cohort was strong. Class I and class II HLA loci were covered by the typing at four-digit resolution. A later genetic analysis took genome-wide SNP genotypes for about three fifths of the roughly 700 donors and used that subset as a discovery cohort. Every discovery cohort repertoire had been produced on one sequencing platform. The number of donors typed differed by locus, with about 629-630 for A, B, C, DRB1 and DQB1, 522 for DQA1, 606 for DPA1, and some 470 for DPB1. An early release covering some 640 HLA-typed donors comprised 250 to 350 gigabases of sequencing data and 85 million or so unique TCR sequences. An earlier analysis of about 620 of the donors applied high-throughput TCR beta sequencing to assess whether each TCR beta V gene segment acted as functional or pseudogenic. The aim of the study was to test whether cataloging public T cell receptors could identify signatures of past pathogen exposure.

The cohort consisted of hundreds of healthy bone marrow donors. At the time of sampling, all cohort members were nominally healthy, though unrecorded immune exposures were likely present. The donor was CMV seropositive and was included in the group of some 290 seropositive cohort members. Every donor gave a peripheral blood sample, and the peripheral blood mononuclear cells from that sample were used for TCR beta sequencing. Genomic DNA was extracted from the blood cell samples with the Qiagen DNeasy Blood Extraction Kit. The library was produced with the immunoSEQ multiplex PCR assay. A mixture of 60 forward primers for TCR Vbeta segments and 13 reverse primers for TCR Jbeta segments was used in the multiplex PCR. The CDR3 region of rearranged TCR beta genes was amplified from genomic DNA by a multiplex PCR assay. The amplified TCR beta libraries were sequenced on the Illumina HiSeq System as 87-base-pair reads. The paper's data handling went like this. Across the 640 or so repertoires, a later analysis counted tens of millions of unique TCR beta chains, 9 million to 14 million of which were shared by at least two donors. To remove PCR and sequencing errors, raw reads were error-corrected and collapsed into unique sequences using a nearest-neighbor algorithm that merged closely related sequences. Alignment of CDR3 sequences to IMGT reference sequences was used to assign V, D and J gene segments. For a sequence to be retained, a match of at least six nucleotides to both a V gene segment and a J gene segment was required. Rearrangements were classified as productive when the CDR3 lacked stop codons and remained in frame with V and J, and all other rearrangements were classified as non-productive. Following IMGT convention, CDR3 was defined as the stretch from the second conserved V-encoded cysteine up to the conserved J-encoded phenylalanine. The earlier analysis of 550 to 650 of the donors excluded any sequence lacking an unambiguous match to a single V gene segment. In an earlier analysis of some 590 of the donors, V segments were called functional above 56.7% productive rearrangements and were called segregating when the between-donor standard deviation exceeded 5%. To diagnose cytomegalovirus status from the catalog of TCR beta chain sequences, a statistical classification framework was built. In a later analysis, TCR nucleotide sequences were compared against IMGT/GENE-DB human TR gene sequences so that V and J genes could be assigned. A later analysis assigned CDR3 sequences and most-parsimonious VDJ recombination scenarios with the TCRdist pipeline. A later analysis defined each TCR beta chain by its CDR3 amino acid sequence plus V-gene family, and excluded reads lacking a unique V-gene family. In a later analysis, nearly 600 highly shared, low-generation-probability nucleotide sequences were removed to address suspected cross-contamination and a sequencing artifact. In a later analysis, a clonal expansion index for each public chain was calculated from normalized within-repertoire ranks of inferred template counts. In a later analysis, generation probabilities were computed with a VDJ recombination model fitted to out-of-frame rearrangements, and the resulting probabilities were checked against IGoR. Hypergeometric tests were used in a later analysis to score TCR-TCR, TCR-HLA and TCR-CMV co-occurrence, with a repertoire-size bias correction applied to the TCR pairs. To estimate false discovery rates, a later analysis permuted the HLA or CMV assignments 20 times. In a later analysis, co-occurring TCRs were grouped using DBSCAN, and TCRdist sequence similarity was added for clustering within HLA-allele-positive subsets. For co-occurrence clustering, repertoires with fewer than 30,000 or more than 120,000 public chains were excluded, along with 4 to 6 repertoires with anomalous nucleotide sharing. In its TCRdb copy, this immuneACCESS table keeps in-frame sequences only and misses some clones. Where compared with another copy, unresolved V genes explain less than half of these, and the others have no known cause. That table gives V, J and clone size, and the DNA gave D and trimming. This sample lists over 100,000 clones; under 85% were detected once. The ten largest clones capture 7.7% of the sample.

Concerning this clone: Its antigen remains unidentified. No quality values exist for individual bases; no much larger clone is one base distant.

Study-level results and caveats: When HLA alleles, especially DR and DQ, strongly co-occurred, TCR associations were difficult to assign to individual alleles. Roughly uniform sequencing depth across donors was assumed in presence/absence analyses, although this assumption may not hold. A cluster of highly shared sequence variants was judged likely to represent a technical artifact of the sequencing pipeline. In both the original and validation cohorts, the classifier was reported to diagnose cytomegalovirus status with high specificity and sensitivity. A few of the identified cytomegalovirus-associated TCR beta chains were confirmed in vitro to be specific for cytomegalovirus antigens. An earlier analysis of approximately 500 of the donors showed that most TCR beta V segments appeared in productive rearrangements either about 87% or about 30% of the time, which broadly matched IMGT annotations. Linkage disequilibrium might explain the correlated functional status among segregating V segments, but an unknown experimental factor could not be ruled out. In this cohort, only TCR beta chains were sequenced, and detectable features were limited by the absence of alpha or paired-chain data. In a later analysis, HLA-associated TCR beta chains showed more clonal expansion and lower generation probabilities than non-associated chains that were equally common. In a later analysis, several top co-occurrence clusters were reported to appear linked to parvovirus B19, influenza, CMV and Epstein-Barr virus. The only immune exposure information available for the cohort was CMV serostatus. An association between a missense DCLRE1C variant and V-gene and J-gene trimming of TCR beta chains was found in a later genetic analysis and replicated in an independent cohort. Most CMV-associated TCR beta chains appeared to be HLA-restricted in a later analysis, and the HLA associations seemed to be driven largely by CMV exposure. Seventeen rarely observed V segments, including chromosome 9 orphons, were excluded from the earlier analysis of some 590 of the donors because counts were too low. In a later genetic analysis, fewer N-insertions in productive TCRs were reported among donors in an Asian-associated ancestry cluster than the roughly 700-donor mean. Because some donors lacked HLA typing at each locus, the association tests relied only on the typed subset. A total of about 180 TCR beta chains were listed by the study as associated with cytomegalovirus. In a later analysis, TCR association rates were found to vary across HLA loci, with the most associated TCRs seen for DRB1 alleles and the fewest for HLA-C alleles. A further reported finding was that TCR beta sequences accurately predicted the HLA-A and HLA-B alleles for most subjects in the first cohort. The authors suggested that the approach could potentially be generalized to other disease states and immunological phenotypes. In a later analysis, about 17,000 TCR beta sequences were associated with specific HLA alleles at a false discovery rate of 0.05. While some public TCRs were present in many individuals, most TCR sequences turned up only very rarely across donors.

Sequenced input: PBMCs. The receptor was isolated from a woman between 45 and 60 years old in good health and CMV-seropositive.

The DNA sequence is TGCGCCAGCAGTCGCACCAAGACAGGGGCCGACTCCTACGAGCAGTACTTC. Translation gives CASSRTKTGADSYEQYF. The chain is encoded by TRBV23-1 joined to TRBJ2-7; TRBD1 agrees with 8 junctional bases. TRBV23-1 is sorted into the ORF group, with uncertain function. The cysteine opens and the phenylalanine closes a CDR3 of 17 amino acids. Kept here is only the CDR3 DNA, which spans 51 bases and is read in frame from base 1. Trimming leaves V shorter by 4 bases and J shorter by 0 bases, with the junction holding 11 bases beyond the gene matches.